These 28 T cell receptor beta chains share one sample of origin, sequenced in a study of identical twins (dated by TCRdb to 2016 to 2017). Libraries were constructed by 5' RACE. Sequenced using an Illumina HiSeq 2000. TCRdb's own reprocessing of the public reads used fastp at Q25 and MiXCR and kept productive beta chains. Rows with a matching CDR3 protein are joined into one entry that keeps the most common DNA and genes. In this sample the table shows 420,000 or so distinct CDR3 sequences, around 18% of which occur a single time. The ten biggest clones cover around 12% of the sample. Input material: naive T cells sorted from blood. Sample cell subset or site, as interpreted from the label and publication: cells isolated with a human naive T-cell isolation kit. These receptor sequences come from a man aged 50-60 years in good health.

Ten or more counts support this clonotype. The CDR3 coding sequence is TGTGCCAGCAGCCAACAGGGTAGCTCCTACAATGAGCAGTTCTTC. It codes for CASSQQGSSYNEQFF. The chain recombines TRBV7-9 with TRBJ2-1; a weak D match, TRBD1 (6 bases). CDR1 and CDR2 (germline): SEHNR, FQNEAQ (reference sequence). The germline V and J ends were trimmed by 5 bases and 0 bases, with 11 bases remaining between them. The CDR3 contains 15 residues.

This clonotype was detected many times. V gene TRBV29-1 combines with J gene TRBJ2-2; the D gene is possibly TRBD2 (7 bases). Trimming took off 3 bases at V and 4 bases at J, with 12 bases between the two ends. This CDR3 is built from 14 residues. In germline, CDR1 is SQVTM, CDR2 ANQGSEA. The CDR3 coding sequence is TGCAGCGTTGACCCGGGGGGCCTCACCGGGGAGCTGTTTTTT. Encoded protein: CSVDPGGLTGELFF.

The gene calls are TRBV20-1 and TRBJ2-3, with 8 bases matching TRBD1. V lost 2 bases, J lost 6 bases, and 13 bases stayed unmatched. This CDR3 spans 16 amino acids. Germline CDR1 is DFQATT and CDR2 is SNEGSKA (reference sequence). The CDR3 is CSARPRQGPLVDTQYF. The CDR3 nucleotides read TGCAGTGCTAGACCGCGACAGGGGCCGCTAGTGGATACGCAGTATTTT.

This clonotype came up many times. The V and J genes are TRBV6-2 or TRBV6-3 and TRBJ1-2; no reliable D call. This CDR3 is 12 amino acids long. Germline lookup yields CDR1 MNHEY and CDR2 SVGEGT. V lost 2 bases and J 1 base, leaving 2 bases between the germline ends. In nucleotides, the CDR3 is TGTGCCAGCAGTTACGGTAACTATGGCTACACCTTC. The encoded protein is CASSYGNYGYTF.

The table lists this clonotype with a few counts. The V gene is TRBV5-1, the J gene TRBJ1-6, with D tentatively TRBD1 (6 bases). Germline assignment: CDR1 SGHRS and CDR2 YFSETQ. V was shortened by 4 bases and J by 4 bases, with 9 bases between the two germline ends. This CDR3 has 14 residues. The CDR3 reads CASSADRYNSPLHF. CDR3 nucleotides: TGCGCCAGCAGCGCGGACAGATATAATTCACCCCTCCACTTT.

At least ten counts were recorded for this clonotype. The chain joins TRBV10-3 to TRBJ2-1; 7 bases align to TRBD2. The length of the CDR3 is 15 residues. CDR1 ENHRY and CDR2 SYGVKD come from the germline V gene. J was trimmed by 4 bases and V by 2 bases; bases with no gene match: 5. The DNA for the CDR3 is TGTGCCATCAGTGAGCCTAGCGGAGGATACAATGAGCAGTTCTTC. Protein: CAISEPSGGYNEQFF.

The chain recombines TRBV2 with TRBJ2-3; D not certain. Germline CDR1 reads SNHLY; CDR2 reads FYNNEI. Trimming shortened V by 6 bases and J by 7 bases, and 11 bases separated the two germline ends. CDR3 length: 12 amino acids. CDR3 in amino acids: CASSPTQNTQYF. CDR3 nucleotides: TGTGCCAGCAGCCCCACCCAAAATACGCAGTATTTT.

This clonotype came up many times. The DNA of the CDR3 is TGTGCCAGCAGCTTAGGACTCCGGCTAGCGGGGGGTGAACGGGAGACCCAGTACTTC. It is translated as CASSLGLRLAGGERETQYF. V gene TRBV11-2 combines with J gene TRBJ2-5, with TRBD2 matching 11 bases. V trimming: 1 base; J trimming: 5 bases; junction bases outside the gene matches: 15. The length of the CDR3 is 19 residues. CDR1 is SGHAT, CDR2 FQNNGV, per germline.

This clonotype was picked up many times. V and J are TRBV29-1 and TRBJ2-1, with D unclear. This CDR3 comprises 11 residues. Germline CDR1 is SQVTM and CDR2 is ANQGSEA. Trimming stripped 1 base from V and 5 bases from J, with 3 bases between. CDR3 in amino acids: CSVEAHNEQFF. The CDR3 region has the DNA TGCAGCGTTGAAGCTCACAATGAGCAGTTCTTC.

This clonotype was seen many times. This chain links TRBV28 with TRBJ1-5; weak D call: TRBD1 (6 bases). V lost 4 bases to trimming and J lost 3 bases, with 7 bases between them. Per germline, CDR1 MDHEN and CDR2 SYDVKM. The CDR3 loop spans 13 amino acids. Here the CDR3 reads CASSSGANQPQHF. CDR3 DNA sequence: TGTGCCAGCAGTTCAGGGGCCAATCAGCCCCAGCATTTT.

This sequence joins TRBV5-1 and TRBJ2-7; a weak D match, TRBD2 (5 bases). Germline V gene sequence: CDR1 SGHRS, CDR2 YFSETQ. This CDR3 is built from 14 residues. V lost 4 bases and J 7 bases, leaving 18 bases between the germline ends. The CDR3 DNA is TGCGCCAGCAGCAAAGGTGAGAGGGAGCGGGAGCAGTACTTC. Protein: CASSKGEREREQYF.

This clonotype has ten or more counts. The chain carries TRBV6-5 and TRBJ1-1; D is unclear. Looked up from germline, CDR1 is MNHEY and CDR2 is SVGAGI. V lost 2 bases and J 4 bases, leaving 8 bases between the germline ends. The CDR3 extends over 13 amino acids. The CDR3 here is CASSYRKSTEAFF. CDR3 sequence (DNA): TGTGCCAGCAGTTACCGCAAATCCACTGAAGCTTTCTTT.

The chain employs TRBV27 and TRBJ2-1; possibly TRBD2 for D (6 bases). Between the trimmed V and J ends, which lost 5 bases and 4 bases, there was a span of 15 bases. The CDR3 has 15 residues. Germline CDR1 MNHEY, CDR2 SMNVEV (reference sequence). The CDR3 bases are TGTGCCAGCAGTCTCTGGCCGGGACTGTACAATGAGCAGTTCTTC. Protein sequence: CASSLWPGLYNEQFF.

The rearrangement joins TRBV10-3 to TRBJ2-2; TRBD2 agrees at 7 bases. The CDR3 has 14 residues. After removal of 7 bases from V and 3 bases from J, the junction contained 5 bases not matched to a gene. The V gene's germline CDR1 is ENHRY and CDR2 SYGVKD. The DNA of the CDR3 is TGTGCCATCACTCGGGAGGAGGACACCGGGGAGCTGTTTTTT. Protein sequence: CAITREEDTGELFF.

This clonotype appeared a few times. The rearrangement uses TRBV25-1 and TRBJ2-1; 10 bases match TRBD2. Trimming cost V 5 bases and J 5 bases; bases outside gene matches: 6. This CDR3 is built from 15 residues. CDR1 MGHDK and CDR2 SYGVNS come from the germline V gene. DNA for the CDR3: TGTGCCAGCAGTTCCGGGACTAGCGCGAACAATGAGCAGTTCTTC. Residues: CASSSGTSANNEQFF.

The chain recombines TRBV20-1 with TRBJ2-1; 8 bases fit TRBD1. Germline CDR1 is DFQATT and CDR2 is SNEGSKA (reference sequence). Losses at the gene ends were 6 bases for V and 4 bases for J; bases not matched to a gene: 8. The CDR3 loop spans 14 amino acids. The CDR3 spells CSAGRQGKYNEQFF. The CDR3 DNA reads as TGCAGTGCGGGGAGACAGGGGAAATACAATGAGCAGTTCTTC.

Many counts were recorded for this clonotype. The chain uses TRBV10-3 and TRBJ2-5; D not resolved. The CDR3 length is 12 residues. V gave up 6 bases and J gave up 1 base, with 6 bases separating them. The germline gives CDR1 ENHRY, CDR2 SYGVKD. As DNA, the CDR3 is TGTGCCATCAGCGGGTTCCAAGAGACCCAGTACTTC. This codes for CAISGFQETQYF.

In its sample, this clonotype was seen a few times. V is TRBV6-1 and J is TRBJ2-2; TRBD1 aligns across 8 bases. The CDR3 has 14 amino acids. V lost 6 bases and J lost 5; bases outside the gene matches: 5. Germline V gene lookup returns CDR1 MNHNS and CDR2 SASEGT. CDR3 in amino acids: CASRRTGRTGELFF. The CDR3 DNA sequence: TGTGCCAGCAGAAGGACAGGGCGGACCGGGGAGCTGTTTTTT.

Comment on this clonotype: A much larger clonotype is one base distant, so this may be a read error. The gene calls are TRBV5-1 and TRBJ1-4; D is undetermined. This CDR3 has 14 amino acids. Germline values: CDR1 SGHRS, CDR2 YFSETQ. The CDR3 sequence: CASSLGEYNEKLIF. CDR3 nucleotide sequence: TGCGCCAGCAGCTTGGGGGAGTATAATGAAAAACTGATTTTT.

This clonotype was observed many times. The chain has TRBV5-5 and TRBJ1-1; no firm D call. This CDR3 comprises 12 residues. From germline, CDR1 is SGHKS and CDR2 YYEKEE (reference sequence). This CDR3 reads CYFATVLTEAFF. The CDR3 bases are TGTTACTTTGCCACAGTACTCACTGAAGCTTTCTTT. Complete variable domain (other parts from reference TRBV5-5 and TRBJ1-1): DAGVTQSPTHLIKTRGQQVTLRCSPISGHKSVSWYQQVLGQGPQFIFQYYEKEERGRGNFPDRFSARQFPNYSSELNVNALLLGDSALYLCYFATVLTEAFFGQGTRLTVV.

The CDR3 reads CASSPPFVDEQFF. Written as DNA, the CDR3 is TGTGCCAGCAGCCCGCCTTTTGTCGATGAGCAGTTCTTC. The chain combines TRBV3-1 with TRBJ2-1; D unresolved. Trimming removed 4 bases at V and 8 bases at J, with 12 bases between. Per the germline V gene, CDR1 is LGHDT and CDR2 is YNNKEL (reference sequence). This CDR3 is built from 13 residues.

The CDR3 DNA reads TGTGCCAGCAGCTTAGGCAGGGGGCCTATGGAGACCCAGTACTTC. This encodes CASSLGRGPMETQYF. V gene TRBV11-2 combines with J gene TRBJ2-5, with 8 bases matching TRBD1. The CDR3 is 15 residues long. Trimming at V came to 1 base and at J to 5 bases, leaving 6 bases not matched to a gene. CDR1 SGHAT and CDR2 FQNNGV come from the germline V gene.

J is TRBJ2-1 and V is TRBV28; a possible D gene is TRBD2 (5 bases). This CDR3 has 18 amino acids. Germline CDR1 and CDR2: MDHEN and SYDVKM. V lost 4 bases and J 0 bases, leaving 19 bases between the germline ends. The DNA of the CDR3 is TGTGCCAGCAGTTCCCGAGGACTTATAGTTAGCTCCTACAATGAGCAGTTCTTC. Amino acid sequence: CASSSRGLIVSSYNEQFF.

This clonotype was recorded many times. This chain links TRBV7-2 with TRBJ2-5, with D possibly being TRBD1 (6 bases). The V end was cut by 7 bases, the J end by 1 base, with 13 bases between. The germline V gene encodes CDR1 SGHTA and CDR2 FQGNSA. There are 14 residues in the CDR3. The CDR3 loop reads CASTSRGPQETQYF. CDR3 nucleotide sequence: TGTGCCAGCACTTCCAGGGGCCCCCAAGAGACCCAGTACTTC.

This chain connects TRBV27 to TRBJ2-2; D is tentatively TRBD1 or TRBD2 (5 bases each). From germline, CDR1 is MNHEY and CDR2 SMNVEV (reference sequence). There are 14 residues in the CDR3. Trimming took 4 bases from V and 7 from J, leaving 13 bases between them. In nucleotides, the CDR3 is TGTGCCAGCAGTTCCTCTTTTGGGGGCGGGGAGCTGTTTTTT. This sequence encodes CASSSSFGGGELFF.

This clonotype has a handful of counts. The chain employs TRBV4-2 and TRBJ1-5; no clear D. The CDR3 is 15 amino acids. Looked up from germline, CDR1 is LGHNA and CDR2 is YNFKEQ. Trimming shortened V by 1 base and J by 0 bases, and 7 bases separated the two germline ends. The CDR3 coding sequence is TGTGCCAGCAGCCAAGTTCACCCTAGCAATCAGCCCCAGCATTTT. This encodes CASSQVHPSNQPQHF.

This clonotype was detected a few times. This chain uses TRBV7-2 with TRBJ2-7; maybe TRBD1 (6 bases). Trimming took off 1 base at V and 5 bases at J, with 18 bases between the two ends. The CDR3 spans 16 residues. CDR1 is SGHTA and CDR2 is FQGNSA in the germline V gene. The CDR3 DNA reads TGTGCCAGCAGCTTAGTGGGGGCAGGGGTGGGGAACGAGCAGTACTTC. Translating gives CASSLVGAGVGNEQYF.

The CDR3 bases are TGCGCCAGCAGCCCATCCTCAAGGACGAGCACAGATACGCAGTATTTT. It is translated as CASSPSSRTSTDTQYF. The rearrangement uses TRBV4-1 and TRBJ2-3; D unclear. Germline-derived CDR1 and CDR2 are MGHRA and YSYEKL. V was clipped by 4 bases and J by 0 bases, with 14 bases between them. The CDR3 has 16 amino acids.